One and the same sample provided the 32 T cell receptor beta chains below, sequenced in a study of early T cells in non-severe SARS-CoV-2 infection. TCRdb fed the 5' RACE reads into MiXCR, producing one record per CDR3 protein. The data contain about 56,000 distinct CDR3 sequences, less than 15% of them seen just once; the ten biggest clones take up roughly 4.3%. Here the sequenced sample was whole blood, taken at baseline. The receptors derive from an adult who was a healthcare worker with PCR-confirmed SARS-CoV-2 infection or an uninfected control (not recorded which).

The table lists this clonotype with a few counts. The chain carries TRBV12-3 or TRBV12-4 and TRBJ2-7; 7 nucleotides match TRBD1. With 1 base clipped from V and 4 bases from J, the junction kept 7 bases outside the gene matches. The CDR3 has 15 amino acids. In DNA form, the CDR3 reads TGTGCCAGCAGTTTAGGGGCGAGGGGGCTTTACGAGCAGTACTTC. Protein sequence: CASSLGARGLYEQYF.

This clonotype was seen only a few times. The rearrangement joins TRBV29-1 to TRBJ2-3, with a possible D match to TRBD2 (5 bases). The germline V and J ends were trimmed by 1 base and 0 bases, with 5 bases remaining between them. The CDR3 has 13 residues. Germline V gene lookup returns CDR1 SQVTM and CDR2 ANQGSEA. The CDR3 here is CSVEGRSTDTQYF. CDR3 in DNA: TGCAGCGTTGAAGGGAGGAGCACAGATACGCAGTATTTT.

This clonotype was seen ten or more times. The chain couples TRBV11-2 to TRBJ2-6, with 7 nucleotides matching TRBD2. The CDR3 totals 17 residues. Trimming at V came to 4 bases and at J to 0 bases, leaving 6 bases not matched to a gene. Germline CDR1 is SGHAT and CDR2 is FQNNGV. This CDR3 is CASSYTRGVSGANVLTF. CDR3 DNA: TGTGCCAGCAGCTACACCCGGGGGGTCTCTGGGGCCAACGTCCTGACTTTC.

The genes are TRBV4-2 and TRBJ2-7; 10 bases match TRBD2. The CDR3 consists of 15 residues. Looked up from germline, CDR1 is LGHNA and CDR2 is YNFKEQ. V lost 1 base and J lost 2; bases outside the gene matches: 2. CDR3 sequence reads: CASSQGLAGAYEQYF. The CDR3 DNA sequence: TGTGCCAGCAGCCAAGGCCTAGCGGGGGCCTACGAGCAGTACTTC.

The V and J genes are TRBV7-9 and TRBJ1-1; no clear D gene. This CDR3 region has 14 residues. Germline CDR1 reads SEHNR; CDR2 reads FQNEAQ (reference sequence). V was trimmed by 1 base and J by 1 base, leaving 7 bases between them. For the CDR3, the DNA is TGTGCCAGCAGCTTAGAACTGAGGAACACTGAAGCTTTCTTT. Encoded protein: CASSLELRNTEAFF.

The chain uses TRBV10-3 and TRBJ1-1; no definite D call. Germline CDR1 reads ENHRY; CDR2 reads SYGVKD. The CDR3 extends over 12 amino acids. Trimming took 3 bases from V and 5 from J, leaving 7 bases between them. The CDR3 sequence is CAISDRSTEAFF. The CDR3 DNA reads TGTGCCATCAGTGACAGGTCGACTGAAGCTTTCTTT.

In DNA, the CDR3 is TGCGCCAGCAGCTCCCCGGGACAGGGAATCAACGAGCAGTACTTC. Protein product: CASSSPGQGINEQYF. The chain links TRBV5-1 to TRBJ2-7, with 9 bases lining up with TRBD1. Germline assignment: CDR1 SGHRS and CDR2 YFSETQ. J lost 5 bases, V lost 3 bases, and 9 bases had no gene match. There are 15 residues in the CDR3.

This clonotype occurred a few times. The chain joins TRBV15 to TRBJ2-7; maybe TRBD1 (5 bases). The germline gives CDR1 LNHNV, CDR2 YYDKDF (reference sequence). This CDR3 is built from 14 residues. V gave up 3 bases and J gave up 3 bases, with 12 bases separating them. The CDR3 bases are TGTGCCACCAGCAGGGATCAGGGCGACTACGAGCAGTACTTC. This sequence encodes CATSRDQGDYEQYF.

The DNA of the CDR3 is TGTGCCACTGAAGGGGCAGGGGCTGAGGAGACCCAGTACTTC. Its protein product is CATEGAGAEETQYF. The chain recombines TRBV28 with TRBJ2-5; D is perhaps TRBD1 (6 bases). Germline CDR1 is MDHEN and CDR2 is SYDVKM. This CDR3 has 14 amino acids. The V gene lost 10 bases and the J gene lost 5 bases, with 20 bases spanning the gap.

The CDR3 DNA is TGTGCCAGCAGCCCGGCCGGGACTACTCTATCGGATACGCAGTATTTT. It specifies CASSPAGTTLSDTQYF. V and J are TRBV7-6 and TRBJ2-3; 7 nucleotides line up with TRBD2. Per germline, CDR1 SGHVS and CDR2 FNYEAQ. The J segment lost 6 bases and the V segment lost 5 bases, leaving 14 bases of the junction unmatched. This CDR3 contains 16 residues. Combining the CDR3 with reference TRBV7-6 and TRBJ2-3 gives the whole variable domain GAGVSQSPRYKVTKRGQDVALRCDPISGHVSLYWYRQALGQGPEFLTYFNYEAQQDKSGLPNDRFSAERPEGSISTLTIQRTEQRDSAMYRCASSPAGTTLSDTQYFGPGTRLTVL.

The chain recombines TRBV20-1 with TRBJ2-7; a weak D match, TRBD2 (5 bases). Germline V lookup: CDR1 DFQATT, CDR2 SNEGSKA (reference sequence). The CDR3 runs to 16 residues. The V gene lost 3 bases and the J gene lost 3 bases, with 21 bases spanning the gap. The CDR3 coding sequence is TGCAGTGCTAGGGAAACTAGACTGCCAGTTGGCTACGAGCAGTACTTC. Residues: CSARETRLPVGYEQYF.

This clonotype has only a few counts. The chain uses TRBV12-3 or TRBV12-4 and TRBJ1-2; no definite D call. The CDR3 extends over 14 amino acids. V lost 6 bases and J 4 bases, leaving 15 bases between the germline ends. Here the CDR3 DNA reads TGTGCCAGCAGCCCACAGCCGGCCTTCTATGGCTACACCTTC. This gives the protein CASSPQPAFYGYTF.

This clonotype occurred a few times. This chain links TRBV2 with TRBJ1-2, with D perhaps matching TRBD1 (5 bases). Germline V CDR1 and CDR2: SNHLY, FYNNEI. Trimming took off 6 bases at V and 4 bases at J, with 15 bases between the two ends. The CDR3 length is 14 residues. CDR3 nucleotide sequence: TGTGCCAGCAGGCCGGGACGGAATCCCTATGGCTACACCTTC. Encoded protein: CASRPGRNPYGYTF.

This chain connects TRBV28 to TRBJ1-2; 9 bases are a match to TRBD1. The CDR3 has 13 amino acids. Germline CDR1 is MDHEN and CDR2 is SYDVKM. V shed 11 bases, J shed 2 bases, and the junction held 6 bases outside the gene matches. The CDR3 region has the DNA TGTGCCGGGGGCGGACAGGGGAACTATGGCTACACCTTC. Residues: CAGGGQGNYGYTF.

V and J are TRBV6-6 and TRBJ2-4; 7 nucleotides align to TRBD1. J lost 1 base, V lost 6 bases, and 3 bases had no gene match. The germline CDR1 and CDR2 sequences are MNHNY and SVGAGI (reference sequence). The CDR3 sequence is 14 residues long. CDR3 sequence (DNA): TGTGCCAGCAGACCGGACAGGGCCAAAAACATTCAGTACTTC. Amino acid sequence: CASRPDRAKNIQYF.

This clonotype has at least ten counts. The gene calls are TRBV11-2 and TRBJ1-6; D gene uncertain. The CDR3 has 15 amino acids. V dropped 1 base and J dropped 2 bases, with 6 bases sitting between them. Germline CDR1 SGHAT, CDR2 FQNNGV. The CDR3 spells CASSLGETYNSPLHF. The CDR3, as DNA: TGTGCCAGCAGCTTAGGGGAGACCTATAATTCACCCCTCCACTTT.

The sample holds a few counts of this clonotype. V and J are TRBV10-2 and TRBJ1-2; 8 bases are shared with TRBD1. V lost 10 bases to trimming and J lost 4 bases; unmatched junction nucleotides: 5. CDR3 length equals 12 residues. Germline values: CDR1 WSHSY, CDR2 SAAADI. CDR3 sequence reads: CATQDRAYGYTF. Written as DNA, the CDR3 is TGCGCCACCCAGGACAGGGCCTATGGCTACACCTTC.

The rearrangement uses TRBV6-1 and TRBJ1-3, with 8 nucleotides matching TRBD1. This CDR3 spans 16 amino acids. Unmatched junction bases numbered 8, after V lost 7 bases and J lost 0 bases. From germline, CDR1 is MNHNS and CDR2 SASEGT. The DNA of the CDR3 is TGTGCCAGCACCGAACCGGACAGGGTCTCTGGAAACACCATATATTTT. Its translation: CASTEPDRVSGNTIYF.

This chain links TRBV11-2 with TRBJ2-1; tentatively, D is TRBD2 (6 bases). CDR3 length: 14 residues. The germline V gene encodes CDR1 SGHAT and CDR2 FQNNGV. V lost 5 bases and J 4 bases, leaving 12 bases between the germline ends. The chain's CDR3 is CASSLTRVYNEQFF. DNA for the CDR3: TGTGCCAGCAGCCTGACTAGGGTGTACAATGAGCAGTTCTTC.

V and J are TRBV5-5 and TRBJ1-4, with D possibly being TRBD1 (5 bases). Trimming pared 4 bases from V and 0 bases from J, leaving 10 bases between. Germline V gives CDR1 SGHKS, CDR2 YYEKEE (reference sequence). The CDR3 is 15 residues long. The CDR3 is CASSPAGATNEKLFF. In DNA, the CDR3 is TGTGCCAGCAGCCCAGCGGGGGCAACTAATGAAAAACTGTTTTTT.

This clonotype was seen many times. CDR3: CASSQQGAGLREAFF. As DNA, the CDR3 is TGTGCCAGCAGCCAACAGGGGGCCGGCTTGAGGGAAGCTTTCTTT. The chain links TRBV3-1 to TRBJ1-1, with 8 nucleotides matching TRBD1. There are 15 residues in the CDR3. Germline V gives CDR1 LGHDT, CDR2 YNNKEL (reference sequence). The J segment lost 8 bases and the V segment lost 2 bases, leaving 10 bases of the junction unmatched.

This clonotype was seen more than once but under ten times. The chain couples TRBV7-8 to TRBJ2-7; 9 bases line up with TRBD2. Looked up from germline, CDR1 is SGHVS and CDR2 is FQNEAQ. V was clipped by 5 bases and J by 5 bases; unmatched bases: 10. The CDR3 has 15 residues. In nucleotides, the CDR3 is TGTGCCAGCAGCCCCGTAGCGGGGGTGGTAGACGAGCAGTACTTC. This sequence encodes CASSPVAGVVDEQYF.

V and J are TRBV12-3 or TRBV12-4 and TRBJ1-1; 8 bases match TRBD1. Unmatched junction bases numbered 15, after V lost 6 bases and J lost 3 bases. The CDR3 has 17 residues. The DNA of the CDR3 is TGTGCCAGCAGCCCCGCCACGATGGACAGGGCGGACACTGAAGCTTTCTTT. This translates into CASSPATMDRADTEAFF.

This clonotype has just a few counts. The V and J genes are TRBV6-1 and TRBJ2-3, with D perhaps matching TRBD2 (6 bases). This CDR3 region has 15 residues. The germline V gene encodes CDR1 MNHNS and CDR2 SASEGT. With 2 bases removed from V and 1 base from J, the gap between germline ends came to 10 bases. The CDR3 here is CASSESGVRTDTQYF. In nucleotides, the CDR3 is TGTGCCAGCAGTGAATCGGGGGTCCGCACAGATACGCAGTATTTT.

This clonotype was observed at least ten times. This chain's CDR3 is CASSDRGALGYTF. CDR3 sequence (DNA): TGTGCCAGCAGTGACAGGGGGGCGCTTGGCTACACCTTC. The chain combines TRBV6-2 or TRBV6-3 with TRBJ1-2; 9 bases are shared with TRBD1. The ends lost 5 bases at V and 7 bases at J; junction bases unmatched: 5. CDR1 and CDR2 from the germline V gene are MNHEY and SVGEGT. The CDR3 length is 13 residues.

There are a few counts of this clonotype. This chain joins TRBV28 and TRBJ1-3; D is undetermined. Germline assignment: CDR1 MDHEN and CDR2 SYDVKM. The CDR3 length is 13 residues. The V and J ends lost 7 bases and 6 bases respectively, with 13 bases between them. In nucleotides, the CDR3 is TGTGCCAGCACACCGGGGAGCGAAAACACCATATATTTT. This gives the protein CASTPGSENTIYF.

The chain recombines TRBV18 with TRBJ1-4; D unclear. Between the trimmed V and J ends, which lost 1 base and 7 bases, there was a span of 10 bases. The V gene's germline CDR1 is KGHSH and CDR2 LQKENI. The CDR3 contains 14 residues. The CDR3 loop is CASSPLQAVEKLFF. The CDR3 DNA reads TGTGCCAGCTCACCACTCCAGGCCGTTGAAAAACTGTTTTTT.

This chain links TRBV18 with TRBJ2-3, with TRBD1 matching 11 bases. Germline V gene data show CDR1 as KGHSH and CDR2 as LQKENI. The trim removed 6 bases at V and 5 bases at J, leaving 10 bases unmatched. The CDR3 spans 16 residues. CDR3 loop: CASSPPRGTGGDTQYF. In DNA, the CDR3 is TGTGCCAGCTCCCCCCCGCGTGGGACAGGGGGAGATACGCAGTATTTT. The complete variable domain, with remaining parts taken from reference TRBV18 and TRBJ2-3, reads NAGVMQNPRHLVRRRGQEARLRCSPMKGHSHVYWYRQLPEEGLKFMVYLQKENIIDESGMPKERFSAEFPKEGPSILRIQQVVRGDSAAYFCASSPPRGTGGDTQYFGPGTRLTVL.

The sample holds many counts of this clonotype. The chain has TRBV14 and TRBJ2-7; TRBD2 is a possible D gene (5 bases). Trimming shortened V by 4 bases and J by 3 bases, and 13 bases separated the two germline ends. The germline CDR1 and CDR2 sequences are SGHDN and FVKESK. CDR3 length equals 14 residues. The CDR3 protein is CASSLRPAGYEQYF. CDR3 bases: TGTGCCAGCAGCCTAAGGCCGGCGGGCTACGAGCAGTACTTC.

This clonotype was observed a handful of times. The chain couples TRBV20-1 to TRBJ2-3, with 7 bases identical to TRBD2. V lost 5 bases and J lost 6; bases outside the gene matches: 2. The CDR3 is made up of 11 amino acids. Germline V gives CDR1 DFQATT, CDR2 SNEGSKA (reference sequence). CDR3 DNA: TGCAGTGCTCGGACTAGGGATACGCAGTATTTT. Translated, it gives CSARTRDTQYF.

This clonotype has at least ten counts. The rearrangement uses TRBV20-1 and TRBJ2-1; no firm D call. The CDR3 has 12 residues. The germline V gene has CDR1 DFQATT and CDR2 SNEGSKA (reference sequence). The ends were cut back, 6 bases at V and 13 bases at J, with 19 bases in the middle. CDR3 nucleotide sequence: TGCAGTGCCCGACCCGGACCTCTAAATCAGTTCTTC. Translation gives CSARPGPLNQFF.

In its sample, this clonotype was seen a few times. The rearrangement uses TRBV6-6 and TRBJ1-5; TRBD1 might be the D (5 bases). V lost 4 bases to trimming and J lost 5 bases, with 18 bases between them. The CDR3 extends over 16 amino acids. Germline V CDR1 and CDR2: MNHNY, SVGAGI (reference sequence). CDR3 residues: CASSFRSMRGDQPQHF. Written as DNA, the CDR3 is TGTGCCAGCAGTTTTCGATCAATGCGGGGGGATCAGCCCCAGCATTTT.